This record concerns one T cell receptor (beta chain) sequence. Unmatched junction bases numbered 2, after V lost 6 bases and J lost 4 bases. The CDR3 totals 13 residues. Germline V gene data show CDR1 as MNHEY and CDR2 as SVGAGI. The sample originates from a study of blood T cell repertoires in COVID-19. Assay: immunoSEQ multiplex PCR; the TCRdb copy retains only in-frame clones and omits some. Here the sample spans under 70,000 clones, 70% to 90% being singletons. The sample comprised peripheral blood. The sequence was obtained from a woman aged 70-85 years with acute or convalescent COVID-19. The chain has TRBV6-5 and TRBJ2-2; 7 bases are a match to TRBD1. This chain's CDR3 is CASSGTATGELFF. The CDR3 DNA sequence: TGTGCCAGCAGCGGGACAGCCACCGGGGAGCTGTTTTTT.